This TCR beta chain comes out of a study of blood T cells in healthy people across ages. The authors ran a second PCR of roughly 6 to 12 cycles using a sample-barcoded 5' primer and a J-beta primer mix. Each CDR3 protein is one row after TCRdb ran MiXCR on the 5' RACE reads. The table has about 730,000 distinct CDR3 sequences, 35% to 45% seen once. The sequence came from a woman aged 55-70 years in good health. Source material: blood.

The CDR3 region is CASSLYTNIQYF. The DNA for the CDR3 is TGTGCCAGCAGCTTGTACACAAACATTCAGTACTTC. The rearrangement uses TRBV5-5 and TRBJ2-4; D gene uncertain. CDR3 size: 12 residues. Germline V gives CDR1 SGHKS, CDR2 YYEKEE (reference sequence). V was cut by 1 base and J by 6 bases, with 5 bases left in between.